This T cell receptor (beta chain) was profiled in a study of blood T cell repertoires in COVID-19. Whole-study context: Whether acute or convalescent, the COVID-19 samples came from the United States, Italy and Spain. The analysed material was cDNA or gDNA that came from T cells, B-cell-depleted T cells, or PBMCs.

In the study's own analysis: Using reference gene primer amplification, nucleated cell counts were estimated. Some clones are missing from TCRdb's copy, which holds only in-frame ones; the method was immunoSEQ multiplex PCR. V, J and clone size are those of that table, while D and trimming were read from the DNA. This sample carries 100,000 to 130,000 clones, under 95% of them seen once, and the ten largest clones take 1% to 1.5%. Germline CDR1 LNHDA, CDR2 SQIVND (reference sequence). This CDR3 comprises 14 residues. V lost 4 bases and J 3 bases, leaving 10 bases between the germline ends. The TCR was taken from a woman aged 30 to 39 with acute or convalescent COVID-19. Material for sequencing was peripheral blood. V gene TRBV19 combines with J gene TRBJ1-3; perhaps TRBD1 as D (6 bases). The DNA of the CDR3 is TGTGCCAGTAGTACCACGACAGGTGGAAACACCATATATTTT. Translated, it gives CASSTTTGGNTIYF.